Listed below are T cell receptor beta chains from one sample, sequenced in a study of cytotoxic CD8 clonotypes in ibrutinib-treated CLL. Sequenced by immunoSEQ multiplex PCR; TCRdb stores in-frame clones only, minus some. The repertoire includes some 43,000 clones, 55% to 80% of them detected once, and 9.5% to 15% sits in the top ten. The specimen was PBMCs, collected after 12 months of ibrutinib treatment. All receptors derive from a human donor with chronic lymphocytic leukemia. The conserved cysteine and the conserved F or W are not part of the CDR3 here.

J | V | CDR3
TRBJ1-2 | TRBV29-1 | SVDRQGAGYT
TRBJ1-2 | TRBV6-5 | ASTDRTTNYGYT
TRBJ1-2 | TRBV14 | ASSQGTGIFYGYT
TRBJ2-7 | TRBV9 | ASSLEVSSYEQY
TRBJ1-5 | TRBV7-9 | ASSWSGTSDQPQH
TRBJ2-5 | TRBV5-4 | ASSPGTGLPETQY
TRBJ2-3 | TRBV5-1 | ASSFRLEGGTDTQY
TRBJ1-2 | TRBV5-1 | ASSWGQGSYGYT
TRBJ2-2 | TRBV7-6 | ASSLNTYANTGELF
TRBJ1-1 | TRBV7-9 | ASSKIYENTEAF
TRBJ2-2 | TRBV15 | ATSSFTGAIGELF
TRBJ1-1 | TRBV6-6 | ASKQSGAEMNTEAF
TRBJ2-7 | TRBV5-6 | ASSFLVQDEQY
TRBJ1-1 | TRBV2 | AALLNTEAF
TRBJ1-4 | TRBV6-5 | ASSYVNEKLF
TRBJ2-3 | TRBV28 | ASSNRLAGVTDTQY
TRBJ2-3 | TRBV10-2 | ASSESGGSGTDTQY
TRBJ2-7 | TRBV6-5 | ASRPGYGAYEQY
TRBJ1-1 | TRBV7-9 | ASSPMYERATEAF
TRBJ1-1 | TRBV6-1 | ASSEAGGGEAF
TRBJ2-2 | TRBV15 | ATGRDRTTGELF
TRBJ1-2 | TRBV20-1 | SAQNGVCT
TRBJ2-7 | TRBV28 | ASSYPTAGAYNSYEQY
TRBJ2-3 | TRBV4-1 | ASSQVVGVDTDTQY
TRBJ1-4 | TRBV1 | TSSYKTGSKREKLF
TRBJ1-3 | TRBV12-5 | ASGLGPKNSGNTIY
TRBJ1-1 | TRBV5-6 | ASRSVTGELLEAF
TRBJ2-7 | TRBV5-1 | ASSLDKQYSYEQY
TRBJ1-2 | TRBV19 | ASRRPGQVGYGYT
TRBJ2-7 | TRBV5-5 | ASSSPGAYEQY
TRBJ1-1 | TRBV6-5 | ASSYSGNNEAF
TRBJ2-3 | TRBV9 | ASSFGRGRTSGGLEDTQY
TRBJ1-4 | TRBV5-6 | ASSLGYNEKLF
TRBJ1-2 | TRBV18 | ASSRTGGAGNYGYT
TRBJ2-5 | TRBV23-1 | ASSPTEQETQY
TRBJ1-2 | TRBV19 | ASSIDRGDGYT
TRBJ1-1 | TRBV4-1 | ASSQERTGPNTEAF
TRBJ2-2 | TRBV19 | ASSTRGPISGELF
TRBJ2-2 | TRBV11-3 | ASSSRDSISGELF
TRBJ1-1 | TRBV18 | ASSPSDRENTEAF
TRBJ2-7 | TRBV9 | ASSLDRGYEQY
TRBJ2-1 | TRBV19 | ASTQGYYNEQF
TRBJ2-7 | TRBV5-1 | ASSSTHYEQY
TRBJ1-5 | TRBV7-8 | ASSSFEQGALHSNQPQH
TRBJ2-7 | TRBV5-4 | ASSLAGGQLNYEQY
TRBJ2-7 | TRBV6-5 | ASSSTGVQLLAQY
TRBJ1-6 | TRBV19 | ASSMVPGQNSPLH
TRBJ1-6 | TRBV10-3 | AISESADRGNSPLH
TRBJ2-2 | TRBV19 | ASSIRQVNTGELF
TRBJ1-5 | TRBV2 | ASRVSNQPQH
TRBJ1-4 | TRBV11-2 | ASSLMTGENEKLF
TRBJ1-4 | TRBV5-1 | ASNQGGPEEKLF
TRBJ1-2 | TRBV28 | ASSQTRSYGYT
TRBJ1-1 | TRBV5-4 | ASSGLQGTEAF
TRBJ2-7 | TRBV20-1 | SARTSYEQY
TRBJ1-5 | TRBV23-1 | ASSQSRGYSNQPQH
TRBJ1-3 | TRBV6-6 | ASSYSGQAGNTIY
TRBJ2-7 | TRBV7-9 | ASRPTGEGSYEQY
TRBJ2-5 | TRBV30 | ALSPKRAVRETQY
TRBJ2-1 | TRBV4-1 | ASSQTAGFSYNEQF